The rows below give T cell receptor beta chains drawn from one sample of a study of blood T cells in healthy people across ages. TCRdb re-called the 5' RACE reads with MiXCR, one entry per CDR3 protein. The table records 700,000 or so distinct CDR3 sequences, roughly 41% of them present only once. Sequences were obtained from blood. These receptors came from an older man in good health. Both conserved end residues are part of each CDR3. Each record gives: D gene, V gene, J gene, clone size, CDR3 DNA, CDR3 protein. A D gene is named only where the DNA matches it firmly. Clone size is given for some rows only: seen once, a few or many times, or a class if the clone is expanded.

d_gene: NA; v_gene: TRBV11-1; j_gene: TRBJ2-3; abundance: NA; CDR3nt: TGTGCCAGCAGCTCACGGGGGTTTGTCGATACGCAGTATTTT; CDR3aa: CASSSRGFVDTQYF
d_gene: TRBD1; v_gene: TRBV20-1; j_gene: TRBJ2-7; abundance: few; CDR3nt: TGCAGTGCTAGAGACGGCAGGGGGTCCTACAATGAGCAGTACTTC; CDR3aa: CSARDGRGSYNEQYF
d_gene: TRBD1; v_gene: TRBV3-1; j_gene: TRBJ1-1; abundance: once; CDR3nt: TGTGCCAGCAGACCGTACCGGGACAGGGGAACTGAAGCTTTCTTT; CDR3aa: CASRPYRDRGTEAFF
d_gene: TRBD1; v_gene: TRBV7-2; j_gene: TRBJ2-1; abundance: NA; CDR3nt: TGTGTCAGCAGCGGACGGACAGGGGGCTTGGAGACCCAGTTCTTC; CDR3aa: CVSSGRTGGLETQFF
d_gene: TRBD1; v_gene: TRBV4-3; j_gene: TRBJ1-2; abundance: few; CDR3nt: TGCGCCAGCAGCGAATGGACAGGTGGAGATGGCTACACCTTC; CDR3aa: CASSEWTGGDGYTF
d_gene: TRBD2; v_gene: TRBV7-9; j_gene: TRBJ2-7; abundance: once; CDR3nt: TGTGCCAGCAGCTCAGCCTCACTAGCGTATGAGCAGTACTTC; CDR3aa: CASSSASLAYEQYF
d_gene: TRBD1; v_gene: TRBV7-9; j_gene: TRBJ1-2; abundance: once; CDR3nt: TGTGCCAGCAGCGCGGGTTACTCTTGGACAGGGCCCTATGGCTACACCTTC; CDR3aa: CASSAGYSWTGPYGYTF
d_gene: TRBD1; v_gene: TRBV5-1; j_gene: TRBJ2-7; abundance: NA; CDR3nt: TGCGCCAGCAGCCCCTCCGGACAGGGATTATACGAGCAGTACTTC; CDR3aa: CASSPSGQGLYEQYF
d_gene: TRBD1; v_gene: TRBV12-3/TRBV12-4; j_gene: TRBJ1-2; abundance: NA; CDR3nt: TGTGCCAGCAGTGGGATGGGGACAGAAATTAACTATGGCTACACCTTC; CDR3aa: CASSGMGTEINYGYTF
d_gene: NA; v_gene: TRBV11-2; j_gene: TRBJ2-3; abundance: few; CDR3nt: TGTGCCAGCAGCGTGTCTAGCGCAGATACGCAGTATTTT; CDR3aa: CASSVSSADTQYF
d_gene: NA; v_gene: TRBV30; j_gene: TRBJ1-2; abundance: few; CDR3nt: TGTGCCTGGAGTGTACGATTGGGGGCCCTCAACTATGGCTACACCTTC; CDR3aa: CAWSVRLGALNYGYTF
d_gene: NA; v_gene: TRBV11-2; j_gene: TRBJ1-6; abundance: few; CDR3nt: TGTGCCAGCAGCCTCCGACAGGTCTATAATTCACCCCTCCACTTT; CDR3aa: CASSLRQVYNSPLHF
d_gene: NA; v_gene: TRBV20-1; j_gene: TRBJ2-3; abundance: few; CDR3nt: TGCAGTGCTCCTTCCCGGGACTCATACACAGATACGCAGTATTTT; CDR3aa: CSAPSRDSYTDTQYF
d_gene: TRBD2; v_gene: TRBV5-4; j_gene: TRBJ2-1; abundance: NA; CDR3nt: TGTGCCAGCAGCTTGGTCGGCGGGGGGGTAGGTGAGCAGTTCTTC; CDR3aa: CASSLVGGGVGEQFF
d_gene: NA; v_gene: TRBV7-9; j_gene: TRBJ2-7; abundance: NA; CDR3nt: TGTGCCAGCAGCCTCGACAGTATCTACGAGCAGTACTTC; CDR3aa: CASSLDSIYEQYF
d_gene: NA; v_gene: TRBV29-1; j_gene: TRBJ1-2; abundance: NA; CDR3nt: TGCAGCGTTGTTTTTGGCTATGGCTACACCTTC; CDR3aa: CSVVFGYGYTF
d_gene: NA; v_gene: TRBV20-1; j_gene: TRBJ2-3; abundance: NA; CDR3nt: TGCAGTGCTAGATATGGGTACCTTACAGATACGCAGTATTTT; CDR3aa: CSARYGYLTDTQYF
d_gene: NA; v_gene: TRBV9; j_gene: TRBJ2-3; abundance: NA; CDR3nt: TGTGCCAGCAGCGGGGGAGCGCTGGGCACAGATACGCAGTATTTT; CDR3aa: CASSGGALGTDTQYF
d_gene: TRBD1; v_gene: TRBV5-1; j_gene: TRBJ1-6; abundance: once; CDR3nt: TGCGCCAGCAGCCCCGACAGGGGCATTTCACCCCTCCACTTT; CDR3aa: CASSPDRGISPLHF
d_gene: TRBD1; v_gene: TRBV2; j_gene: TRBJ2-5; abundance: few; CDR3nt: TGTGCCAGCAGTGAAATGAGGGGGCGCAAGAATGAGCAGTACTTC; CDR3aa: CASSEMRGRKNEQYF
d_gene: TRBD1; v_gene: TRBV4-2; j_gene: TRBJ1-2; abundance: NA; CDR3nt: TGTGCCAGCAGCCAAGATTTGAGGCAGGGGGCAGATTCTGGCTACACCTTC; CDR3aa: CASSQDLRQGADSGYTF
d_gene: NA; v_gene: TRBV6-2/TRBV6-3; j_gene: TRBJ2-3; abundance: NA; CDR3nt: TGTGCCAGCACCAAAAGTTTCCTGACAGATACGCAGTATTTT; CDR3aa: CASTKSFLTDTQYF
d_gene: NA; v_gene: TRBV6-2/TRBV6-3; j_gene: TRBJ2-2; abundance: NA; CDR3nt: TGTGCCAGCGCCCTTCTGTCCAGCACCGGGGAGCTGTTTTTT; CDR3aa: CASALLSSTGELFF
d_gene: TRBD1; v_gene: TRBV6-1; j_gene: TRBJ2-1; abundance: NA; CDR3nt: TGTGCCAGCAGTGCACAGGGGGCAGGGTATGAGCAGTTCTTC; CDR3aa: CASSAQGAGYEQFF